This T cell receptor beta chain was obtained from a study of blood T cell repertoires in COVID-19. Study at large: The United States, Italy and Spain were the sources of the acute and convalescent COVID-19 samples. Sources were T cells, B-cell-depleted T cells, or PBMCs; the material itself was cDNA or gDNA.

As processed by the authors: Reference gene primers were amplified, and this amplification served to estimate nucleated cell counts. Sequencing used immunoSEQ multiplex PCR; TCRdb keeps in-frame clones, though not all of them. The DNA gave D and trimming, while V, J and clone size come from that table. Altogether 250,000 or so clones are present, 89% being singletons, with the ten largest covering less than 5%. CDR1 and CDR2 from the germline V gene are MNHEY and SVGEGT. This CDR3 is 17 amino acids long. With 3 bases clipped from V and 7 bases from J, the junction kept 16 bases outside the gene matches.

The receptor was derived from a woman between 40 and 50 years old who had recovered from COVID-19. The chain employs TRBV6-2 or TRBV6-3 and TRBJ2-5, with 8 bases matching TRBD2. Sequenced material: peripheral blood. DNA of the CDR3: TGTGCCAGCAGTTATAGGCGGGGGGAACAGCACGGTCGGACCCAGTACTTC. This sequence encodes CASSYRRGEQHGRTQYF.